The clone carrying this TCR beta chain was detected ten times or more. What it recognizes is unknown. The sample originates from a study of neurological immune-mediated disorders. Study-wide findings and caveats: Across subjects, expanded clones had no CDR3 amino acid sequences in common, pointing to private repertoires in all groups.

Time point of the sample: technical triplicate 1. TCRdb fed the 5' RACE reads into MiXCR, producing one record per CDR3 protein. The data contain about 38,000 distinct CDR3 sequences, roughly 11% of them singletons. The TCR originated in a man aged 55 to 70 with HTLV-1-associated myelopathy (HAM/TSP). Sequencing was done on a sample of PBMCs.

The CDR3 reads CASSGAASYEQYF. The CDR3 DNA follows: TGTGCCAGCAGTGGGGCAGCTTCCTACGAGCAGTACTTC. The chain links TRBV25-1 to TRBJ2-7, with unresolved D. This CDR3 region has 13 residues. Germline lookup yields CDR1 MGHDK and CDR2 SYGVNS. V was cut by 4 bases and J by 1 base, with 8 bases left in between.